This T cell receptor beta chain was recovered during a study of blood T cell repertoires in COVID-19. Some clones are missing from TCRdb's copy, which holds only in-frame ones; the method was immunoSEQ multiplex PCR. This table has around 200,000 clones, approximately 87% appearing once. Trimming took off 3 bases at V and 7 bases at J, with 11 bases between the two ends. Germline assignment: CDR1 SGDLS and CDR2 YYNGEE. There are 13 residues in the CDR3. The rearrangement joins TRBV9 to TRBJ2-1; D uncertain. The receptor was derived from a woman aged 45-60 years in a cohort exposed to, infected with or recovered from COVID-19 (not recorded which). Sequenced sample: PBMCs or T cells enriched from blood (not recorded which). The CDR3 region is CASSALARNEQFF. The CDR3 DNA reads TGTGCCAGCAGCGCTCTCGCGAGGAATGAGCAGTTCTTC. The complete variable domain, with remaining parts taken from reference TRBV9 and TRBJ2-1, reads DSGVTQTPKHLITATGQRVTLRCSPRSGDLSVYWYQQSLDQGLQFLIQYYNGEERAKGNILERFSAQQFPDLHSELNLSSLELGDSALYFCASSALARNEQFFGPGTRLTVL.